The 18 T cell receptor beta chains below were found in one sample sequenced in a study of control samples from healthy donors and cancer patients. Produced via immunoSEQ multiplex PCR; TCRdb's table is partial and in-frame only. The repertoire has roughly 100,000 clones, around nine tenths of them found once; the top ten carry approximately 3%. Sequencing used blood. The receptors stem from a human donor in good health. The donor label of this sample is uncertain.

The chain employs TRBV7-2 and TRBJ1-2; D unresolved. V lost 1 base and J lost 5, with 14 bases in between. CDR1 is SGHTA and CDR2 is FQGNSA in the germline V gene. The CDR3 has 15 residues. CDR3 nucleotides: TGTGCCAGCAGCTTAGGAGCGTCATATGGGTATGGCTACACCTTC. Its translation: CASSLGASYGYGYTF.

This clone was counted between two and nine times. The V call is TRBV6-2 or TRBV6-3, the J call TRBJ2-1; TRBD1 might be the D (6 bases). The CDR3 loop spans 15 amino acids. V was clipped by 2 bases and J by 4 bases, with 12 bases between them. Germline lookup yields CDR1 MNHEY and CDR2 SVGEGT. CDR3 coding DNA: TGTGCCAGCAGTTACGGGGGACACTCGTACAATGAGCAGTTCTTC. This gives the protein CASSYGGHSYNEQFF.

The V gene is TRBV9, the J gene TRBJ1-2; D not certain. Trimming removed 0 bases from V and 6 bases from J, with 15 bases in between. In germline, CDR1 is SGDLS, CDR2 YYNGEE. CDR3 length equals 15 residues. The CDR3 sequence: CASSVEHSPPDGYTF. The CDR3 nucleotides are TGTGCCAGCAGCGTAGAGCACAGTCCGCCGGATGGCTACACCTTC.

The V gene is TRBV12-5, the J gene TRBJ1-5, with D unresolved. Trimming left V 1 base short and J 3 bases short, with 13 bases between. The CDR3 has 16 residues. CDR1 is LGHNT, CDR2 FRNRAP, per germline. The CDR3 region is CASGLGHGQDNQPQHF. The DNA for the CDR3 is TGTGCTAGTGGTTTGGGGCATGGGCAGGACAATCAGCCCCAGCATTTT.

This chain joins TRBV11-2 and TRBJ2-3; D possibly corresponds to TRBD1 (6 bases). The germline V gene has CDR1 SGHAT and CDR2 FQNNGV. Trimming cost V 5 bases and J 3 bases, with 15 bases left between them. The CDR3 contains 15 residues. The CDR3 DNA reads TGTGCCAGCAGCGGTTCGGGACACTTGACAGATACGCAGTATTTT. Its protein product is CASSGSGHLTDTQYF.

The rearrangement joins TRBV13 to TRBJ2-1, with D maybe TRBD2 (6 bases). The CDR3 consists of 16 residues. The V and J ends lost 3 bases and 8 bases respectively, with 20 bases between them. Looked up from germline, CDR1 is PRHDT and CDR2 is FYEKMQ (reference sequence). The CDR3 nucleotides are TGTGCCAGCAGCTTGGGACTCCGATCCCCCCTCGATGAGCAGTTCTTC. Its protein is CASSLGLRSPLDEQFF.

This rearrangement joins TRBV11-2 to TRBJ1-1; 9 positions agree with TRBD1. Germline V gives CDR1 SGHAT, CDR2 FQNNGV. This CDR3 spans 12 amino acids. V shed 5 bases and J 11 bases; nucleotides not matched to a gene: 6. The CDR3 here is CASSLRTGEAFF. The DNA of the CDR3 is TGTGCCAGCAGCCTCCGGACAGGGGAGGCTTTCTTT.

The genes are TRBV14 and TRBJ2-1, with TRBD1 as a possible D gene (6 bases). The CDR3 has 15 amino acids. V dropped 5 bases and J dropped 6 bases, with 17 bases sitting between them. The germline V gene has CDR1 SGHDN and CDR2 FVKESK. The CDR3: CASSLNTGNGNEQFF. The CDR3 DNA sequence: TGTGCCAGCAGCTTAAACACAGGGAATGGCAATGAGCAGTTCTTC.

The gene calls are TRBV28 and TRBJ1-6, with TRBD1 matching 7 bases. CDR1 is MDHEN and CDR2 is SYDVKM in the germline V gene. The ends lost 9 bases at V and 14 bases at J; junction bases unmatched: 16. This CDR3 is 14 amino acids long. The DNA of the CDR3 is TGTGCCAGTCGGCCAGGGGGACTCGATGGGGCCCTCCACTTT. This encodes CASRPGGLDGALHF.

The J gene is TRBJ1-2, the V gene TRBV28; 10 bases align to TRBD1. The CDR3 sequence is 13 residues long. Germline values: CDR1 MDHEN, CDR2 SYDVKM. Trimming removed 3 bases from V and 8 bases from J; junction bases left unmatched: 3. The CDR3 bases are TGTGCCAGCAGTTTTGACAGGGGGCGAGGCTACACCTTC. Protein sequence: CASSFDRGRGYTF.

The rearrangement links TRBV9 to TRBJ1-2; D may be TRBD1 (5 bases). The CDR3 runs to 16 residues. Germline V gene lookup returns CDR1 SGDLS and CDR2 YYNGEE. V shed 3 bases and J shed 4 bases, with 19 bases lying between them. The CDR3 DNA is TGTGCCAGCAGCGCCCCAAGAGGGGTGGGGGGCTATGGCTACACCTTC. It yields the protein CASSAPRGVGGYGYTF.

V is TRBV7-8 and J is TRBJ2-3; D is ambiguous. V was cut by 3 bases and J by 2 bases, with 3 bases left in between. Germline CDR1 is SGHVS and CDR2 is FQNEAQ. The CDR3 totals 12 residues. CDR3 nucleotides: TGTGCCAGCAGCTTCCACACAGATACGCAGTATTTT. This sequence encodes CASSFHTDTQYF.

The V and J genes are TRBV5-1 and TRBJ2-5, with TRBD2 matching 11 bases. Germline assignment: CDR1 SGHRS and CDR2 YFSETQ. CDR3 length equals 15 residues. J lost 2 bases, V lost 1 base, and 1 base had no gene match. CDR3 nucleotide sequence: TGCGCCAGCAGCTTGTTAGCGGGGGGGCAAGAGACCCAGTACTTC. Its protein product is CASSLLAGGQETQYF. The whole variable domain, filled in from reference TRBV5-1 and TRBJ2-5, reads KAGVTQTPRYLIKTRGQQVTLSCSPISGHRSVSWYQQTPGQGLQFLFEYFSETQRNKGNFPGRFSGRQFSNSRSEMNVSTLELGDSALYLCASSLLAGGQETQYFGPGTRLLVL.

This clone was counted a few times. The chain combines TRBV19 with TRBJ1-1; a weak D match, TRBD1 (6 bases). Trimming removed 2 bases at V and 5 bases at J, with 9 bases between. CDR1 LNHDA and CDR2 SQIVND come from the germline V gene (reference sequence). CDR3 length: 13 residues. In DNA, the CDR3 is TGTGCCAGTAGTATATTCCAGGGGACTGAAGCTTTCTTT. Protein product: CASSIFQGTEAFF. Together with reference TRBV19 and TRBJ1-1, the CDR3 gives the full variable domain: DGGITQSPKYLFRKEGQNVTLSCEQNLNHDAMYWYRQDPGQGLRLIYYSQIVNDFQKGDIAEGYSVSREKKESFPLTVTSAQKNPTAFYLCASSIFQGTEAFFGQGTRLTVV.

For the CDR3, the DNA is TGTGCCAGCAGCCAAGATATTAGGACCATCCTTCATGGGCAGTATTTT. Translation gives CASSQDIRTILHGQYF. V is TRBV3-1 (or the pseudogene TRBV3-2) and J is TRBJ2-3; D is uncertain. Trimming took off 0 bases at V and 11 bases at J, with 21 bases between the two ends. The germline V gene has CDR1 LGHDT and CDR2 YNNKEL (reference sequence). This CDR3 is built from 16 residues.

The gene calls are TRBV15 and TRBJ1-2; 9 bases match TRBD1. The CDR3 runs to 16 residues. Germline CDR1 reads LNHNV; CDR2 reads YYDKDF (reference sequence). The ends lost 4 bases at V and 8 bases at J; junction bases unmatched: 14. CDR3 amino acids: CATSTQGTGSFSGYTF. CDR3 DNA: TGTGCCACCAGCACACAAGGGACAGGGAGTTTTTCGGGCTACACCTTC.

The J gene is TRBJ1-2, the V gene TRBV6-6, with 11 bases matching TRBD1. Germline V gives CDR1 MNHNY, CDR2 SVGAGI (reference sequence). Trimming took 5 bases from V and 0 from J; bases not matched to a gene: 8. This CDR3 is built from 17 residues. CDR3 nucleotides: TGTGCCAGCAGTCGACTCGGACAGGGGGCGACTAACTATGGCTACACCTTC. Residues: CASSRLGQGATNYGYTF.

Concerning this clone: Other DNA variants within this sample encode the same CDR3. The gene calls are TRBV27 and TRBJ2-1; D gene unclear. V lost 2 bases, J lost 1 base, and 3 bases lay in between. The germline V gene encodes CDR1 MNHEY and CDR2 SMNVEV (reference sequence). The CDR3 sequence is 13 residues long. The CDR3 nucleotides are TGTGCCAGCAGTTTAGGGTCCTACAATGAGCAGTTCTTC. This encodes CASSLGSYNEQFF.